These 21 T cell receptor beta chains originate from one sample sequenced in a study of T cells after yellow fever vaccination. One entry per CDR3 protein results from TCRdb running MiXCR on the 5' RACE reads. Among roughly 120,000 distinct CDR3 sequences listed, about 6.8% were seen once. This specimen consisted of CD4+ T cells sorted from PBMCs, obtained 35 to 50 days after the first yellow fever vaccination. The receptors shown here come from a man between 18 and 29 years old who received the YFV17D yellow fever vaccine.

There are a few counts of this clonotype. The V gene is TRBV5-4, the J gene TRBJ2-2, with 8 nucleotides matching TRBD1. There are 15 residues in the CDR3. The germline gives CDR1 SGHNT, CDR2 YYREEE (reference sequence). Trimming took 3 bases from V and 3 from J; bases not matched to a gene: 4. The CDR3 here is CASSWDRSYTGELFF. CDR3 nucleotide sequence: TGTGCCAGCAGCTGGGACAGGTCGTACACCGGGGAGCTGTTTTTT.

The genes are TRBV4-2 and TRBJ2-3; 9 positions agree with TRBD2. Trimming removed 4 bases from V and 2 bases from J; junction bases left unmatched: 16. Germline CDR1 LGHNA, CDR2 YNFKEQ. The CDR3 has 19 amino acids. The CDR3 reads CASSPWGGGVPSSTDTQYF. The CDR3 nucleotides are TGTGCCAGCAGCCCCTGGGGCGGGGGGGTCCCCTCCTCCACAGATACGCAGTATTTT.

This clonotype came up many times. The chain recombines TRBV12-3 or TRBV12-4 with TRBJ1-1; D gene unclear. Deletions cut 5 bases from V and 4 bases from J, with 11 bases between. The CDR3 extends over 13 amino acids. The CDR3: CASSNLPGTEAFF. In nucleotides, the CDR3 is TGTGCCAGCAGTAACCTTCCCGGCACTGAAGCTTTCTTT.

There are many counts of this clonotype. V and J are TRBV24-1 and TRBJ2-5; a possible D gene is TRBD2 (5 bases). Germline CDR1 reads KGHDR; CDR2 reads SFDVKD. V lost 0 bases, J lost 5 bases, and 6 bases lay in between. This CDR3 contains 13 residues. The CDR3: CATSDLPGETQYF. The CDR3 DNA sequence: TGTGCCACCAGTGATTTGCCGGGGGAGACCCAGTACTTC.

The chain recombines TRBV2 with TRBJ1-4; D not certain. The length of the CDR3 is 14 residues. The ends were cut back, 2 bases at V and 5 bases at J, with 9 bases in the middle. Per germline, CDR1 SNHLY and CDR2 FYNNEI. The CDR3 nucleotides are TGTGCCAGCAGTGAATTCCAGGAAAATGAAAAACTGTTTTTT. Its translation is CASSEFQENEKLFF. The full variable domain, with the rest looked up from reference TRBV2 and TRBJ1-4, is EPEVTQTPSHQVTQMGQEVILRCVPISNHLYFYWYRQILGQKVEFLVSFYNNEISEKSEIFDDQFSVERPDGSNFTLKIRSTKLEDSAMYFCASSEFQENEKLFFGSGTQLSVL.

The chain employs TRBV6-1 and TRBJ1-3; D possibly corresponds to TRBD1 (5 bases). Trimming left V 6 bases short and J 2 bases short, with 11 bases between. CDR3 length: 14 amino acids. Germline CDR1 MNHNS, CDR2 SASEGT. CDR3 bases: TGTGCCAGCAGCCTACTGGGGGCTGGAAACACCATATATTTT. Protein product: CASSLLGAGNTIYF.

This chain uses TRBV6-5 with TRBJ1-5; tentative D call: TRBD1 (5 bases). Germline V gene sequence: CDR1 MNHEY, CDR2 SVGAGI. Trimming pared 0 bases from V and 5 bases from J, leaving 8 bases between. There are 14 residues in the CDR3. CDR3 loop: CASSYSGVDQPQHF. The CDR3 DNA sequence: TGTGCCAGCAGTTACTCAGGGGTTGATCAGCCCCAGCATTTT.

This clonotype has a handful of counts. The CDR3 bases are TGCGCCAGCAGCTCCTGGGCGGGGGGGAACACTGAAGCTTTCTTT. It specifies CASSSWAGGNTEAFF. The V gene is TRBV5-1, the J gene TRBJ1-1, with D possibly being TRBD1 (5 bases). Germline lookup yields CDR1 SGHRS and CDR2 YFSETQ. This CDR3 comprises 15 residues. Between the trimmed V and J ends, which lost 3 bases and 1 base, there was a span of 13 bases.

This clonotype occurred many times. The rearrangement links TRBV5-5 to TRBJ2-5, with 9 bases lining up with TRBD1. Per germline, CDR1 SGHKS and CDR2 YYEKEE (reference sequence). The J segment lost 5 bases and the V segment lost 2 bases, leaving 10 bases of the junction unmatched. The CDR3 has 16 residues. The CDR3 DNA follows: TGTGCCAGCAGCTTAAACAGGGGGCACGATGAGGAGACCCAGTACTTC. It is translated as CASSLNRGHDEETQYF.

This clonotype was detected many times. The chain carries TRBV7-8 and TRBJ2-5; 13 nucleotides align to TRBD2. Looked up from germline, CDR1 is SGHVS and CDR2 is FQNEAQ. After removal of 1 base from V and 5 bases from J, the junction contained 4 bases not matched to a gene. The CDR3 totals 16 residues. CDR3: CASSLERTSGGETQYF. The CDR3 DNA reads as TGTGCCAGCAGCTTAGAGAGGACTAGCGGGGGTGAGACCCAGTACTTC.

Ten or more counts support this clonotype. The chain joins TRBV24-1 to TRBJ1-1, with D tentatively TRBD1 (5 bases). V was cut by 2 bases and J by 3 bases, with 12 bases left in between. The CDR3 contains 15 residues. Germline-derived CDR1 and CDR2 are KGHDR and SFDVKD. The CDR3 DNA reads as TGTGCCACCAGTGATTCCCGAGTGGGGGACACTGAAGCTTTCTTT. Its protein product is CATSDSRVGDTEAFF.

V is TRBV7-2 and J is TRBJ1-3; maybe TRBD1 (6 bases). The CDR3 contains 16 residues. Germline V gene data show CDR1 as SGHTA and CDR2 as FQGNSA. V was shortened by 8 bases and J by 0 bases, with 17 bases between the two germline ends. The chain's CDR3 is CASAQWGQSSGNTIYF. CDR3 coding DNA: TGTGCCAGCGCTCAATGGGGGCAAAGCTCTGGAAACACCATATATTTT.

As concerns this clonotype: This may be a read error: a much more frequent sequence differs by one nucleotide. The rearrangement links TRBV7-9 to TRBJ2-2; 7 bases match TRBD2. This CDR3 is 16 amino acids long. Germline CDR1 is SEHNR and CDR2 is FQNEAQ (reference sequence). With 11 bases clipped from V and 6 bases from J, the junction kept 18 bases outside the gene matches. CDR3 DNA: TGTGCCCCCACCGGCAACTCCCGGGGGGACTCCGGGGAGCTGTTTTTT. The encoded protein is CAPTGNSRGDSGELFF.

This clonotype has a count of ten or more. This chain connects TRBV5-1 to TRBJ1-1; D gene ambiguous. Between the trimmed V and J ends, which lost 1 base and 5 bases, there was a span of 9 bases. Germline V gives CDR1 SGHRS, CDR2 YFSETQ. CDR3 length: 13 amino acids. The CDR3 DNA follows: TGCGCCAGCAGCTTGACCTCCAGTACTGAAGCTTTCTTT. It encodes CASSLTSSTEAFF.

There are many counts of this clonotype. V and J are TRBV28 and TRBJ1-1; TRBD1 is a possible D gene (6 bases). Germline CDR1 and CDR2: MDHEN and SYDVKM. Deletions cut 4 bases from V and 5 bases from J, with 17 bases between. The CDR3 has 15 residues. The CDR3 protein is CASSSGGPTGTEAFF. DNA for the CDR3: TGTGCCAGCAGTTCGGGCGGGCCCACAGGGACTGAAGCTTTCTTT.

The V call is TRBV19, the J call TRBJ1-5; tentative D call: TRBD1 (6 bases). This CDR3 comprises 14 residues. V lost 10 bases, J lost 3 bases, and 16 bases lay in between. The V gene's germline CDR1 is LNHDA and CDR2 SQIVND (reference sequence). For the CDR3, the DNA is TGTGCCACCCAGGGGACACCCTACAATCAGCCCCAGCATTTT. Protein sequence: CATQGTPYNQPQHF.

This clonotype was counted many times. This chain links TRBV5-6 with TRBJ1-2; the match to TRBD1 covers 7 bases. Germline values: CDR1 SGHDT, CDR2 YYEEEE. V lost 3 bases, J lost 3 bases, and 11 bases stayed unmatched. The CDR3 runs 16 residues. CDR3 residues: CASSSLQGIPYYGYTF. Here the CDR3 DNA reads TGTGCCAGCAGCTCCTTACAGGGGATCCCCTACTATGGCTACACCTTC.

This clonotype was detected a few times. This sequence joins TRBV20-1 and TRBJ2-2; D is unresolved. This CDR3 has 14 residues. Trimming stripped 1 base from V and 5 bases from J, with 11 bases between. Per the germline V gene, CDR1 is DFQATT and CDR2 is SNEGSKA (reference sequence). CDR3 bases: TGCAGTGCTAGAGGGGCTCTCGGGACCGGGGAGCTGTTTTTT. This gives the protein CSARGALGTGELFF.

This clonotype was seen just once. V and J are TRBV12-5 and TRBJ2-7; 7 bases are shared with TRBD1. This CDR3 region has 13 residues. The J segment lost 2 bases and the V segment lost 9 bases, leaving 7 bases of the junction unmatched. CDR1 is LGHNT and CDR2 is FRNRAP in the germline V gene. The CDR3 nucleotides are TGTGCTAGCCACGGACAGGACCCCTACGAGCAGTACTTC. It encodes CASHGQDPYEQYF.

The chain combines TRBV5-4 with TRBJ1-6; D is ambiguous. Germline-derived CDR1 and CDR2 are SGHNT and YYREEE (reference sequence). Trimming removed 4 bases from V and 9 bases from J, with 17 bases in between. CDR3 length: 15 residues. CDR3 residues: CASSPGRTFVSPLHF. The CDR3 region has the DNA TGTGCCAGCAGCCCCGGCCGGACTTTTGTTTCACCCCTCCACTTT.

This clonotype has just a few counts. CDR3 region: CASSQQGQPQHF. The CDR3 nucleotides are TGTGCCAGCAGCCAACAAGGCCAGCCCCAGCATTTT. The chain is built from TRBV3-1 and TRBJ1-5; no clear D. This CDR3 is 12 amino acids long. Trimming removed 2 bases from V and 7 bases from J, with 6 bases in between. The germline gives CDR1 LGHDT, CDR2 YNNKEL (reference sequence).